What follows are 21 T cell receptor beta chains derived from one specimen sequenced in a study of CD8 T cells in Susac syndrome. After extraction with the RNeasy kit, roughly 0.45 to 1 ug of the RNA was reverse transcribed using random hexamers. TCRdb processed the immunoSEQ multiplex PCR reads anew with MiXCR; each CDR3 protein has one entry. The sample carries about 71,000 distinct CDR3 sequences, 95% to 96% recorded once. Sample: CD4+ T cells from PBMCs. The source of these receptors is a human donor with multiple sclerosis.

The chain employs TRBV7-2 and TRBJ1-2; D gene ambiguous. The CDR3 is 15 residues long. Germline V CDR1 and CDR2: SGHTA, FQGNSA. V lost 5 bases and J lost 2, with 15 bases in between. The CDR3 bases are TGTGCCAGCAGCACCCTAGGCTCTTTAAACTATGGCTACACCTTC. Its protein product is CASSTLGSLNYGYTF. The full variable domain, with the rest looked up from reference TRBV7-2 and TRBJ1-2, is GAGVSQSPSNKVTEKGKDVELRCDPISGHTALYWYRQSLGQGLEFLIYFQGNSAPDKSGLPSDRFSAERTGGSVSTLTIQRTQQEDSAVYLCASSTLGSLNYGYTFGSGTRLTVV.

The rearrangement links TRBV7-2 to TRBJ2-1, with D perhaps being TRBD1 or TRBD2 (5 bases each). Germline lookup yields CDR1 SGHTA and CDR2 FQGNSA. CDR3 length: 16 amino acids. V lost 1 base, J lost 0 bases, and 10 bases lay in between. This CDR3 is CASSLGPGSSYNEQFF. Written as DNA, the CDR3 is TGTGCCAGCAGCTTAGGGCCAGGGAGCTCCTACAATGAGCAGTTCTTC.

V usage is TRBV3-1 and J usage is TRBJ2-7; D is unclear. Trimming took off 4 bases at V and 7 bases at J, with 11 bases between the two ends. Germline V gene sequence: CDR1 LGHDT, CDR2 YNNKEL (reference sequence). The CDR3 contains 12 residues. The CDR3: CASSLRLGEQYF. The CDR3 DNA reads as TGTGCCAGCAGCCTCCGACTGGGGGAGCAGTACTTC.

This clonotype appeared a single time. V is TRBV2 and J is TRBJ2-6; the D is unclear. This CDR3 is built from 16 residues. The germline V and J ends were trimmed by 2 bases and 0 bases, with 8 bases remaining between them. The germline gives CDR1 SNHLY, CDR2 FYNNEI. CDR3 DNA: TGTGCCAGCAGTGAATTGGCAGCCTCTGGGGCCAACGTCCTGACTTTC. Encoded protein: CASSELAASGANVLTF. Complete variable domain (other parts from reference TRBV2 and TRBJ2-6): EPEVTQTPSHQVTQMGQEVILRCVPISNHLYFYWYRQILGQKVEFLVSFYNNEISEKSEIFDDQFSVERPDGSNFTLKIRSTKLEDSAMYFCASSELAASGANVLTFGAGSRLTVL.

The chain links TRBV29-1 to TRBJ2-3, with TRBD2 matching 8 bases. CDR1 SQVTM and CDR2 ANQGSEA come from the germline V gene. V shed 7 bases and J 6 bases; nucleotides not matched to a gene: 6. The CDR3 spans 12 residues. This CDR3 is CSGFGGADTQYF. The CDR3 bases are TGCAGCGGCTTCGGGGGGGCGGATACGCAGTATTTT.

The chain joins TRBV27 to TRBJ2-3, with D perhaps TRBD2 (5 bases). CDR1 is MNHEY, CDR2 SMNVEV, per germline (reference sequence). The length of the CDR3 is 14 residues. The V gene lost 6 bases and the J gene lost 7 bases, with 17 bases spanning the gap. The CDR3: CASSPGFQPNTQYF. CDR3 coding DNA: TGTGCCAGCAGCCCGGGGTTCCAGCCCAATACGCAGTATTTT.

The V gene is TRBV11-3, the J gene TRBJ2-2; D may be TRBD1 or TRBD2 (5 bases each). V was clipped by 6 bases and J by 2 bases, with 10 bases between them. The CDR3 spans 14 residues. Looked up from germline, CDR1 is SGHNT and CDR2 is YENEEA. CDR3 nucleotide sequence: TGTGCCAGCAGTTACCGGGACAACACCGGGGAGCTGTTTTTT. Protein: CASSYRDNTGELFF. Filled out from reference TRBV11-3 and TRBJ2-2, the complete variable domain reads EAGVVQSPRYKIIEKKQPVAFWCNPISGHNTLYWYLQNLGQGPELLIRYENEEAVDDSQLPKDRFSAERLKGVDSTLKIQPAELGDSAVYLCASSYRDNTGELFFGEGSRLTVL.

The chain carries TRBV11-3 and TRBJ2-5, with no clear D. Between the trimmed V and J ends, which lost 4 bases and 0 bases, there was a span of 18 bases. The CDR3 extends over 17 amino acids. CDR1 is SGHNT, CDR2 YENEEA, per germline. CDR3 loop: CASSSPHSTLYQETQYF. The DNA for the CDR3 is TGTGCCAGCAGCTCCCCTCACTCCACATTGTACCAAGAGACCCAGTACTTC.

V and J are TRBV2 and TRBJ2-5, with D possibly matching TRBD2 (5 bases). The CDR3 has 11 residues. Germline V gives CDR1 SNHLY, CDR2 FYNNEI. The V gene lost 10 bases and the J gene lost 5 bases, with 11 bases spanning the gap. Written as DNA, the CDR3 is TGTGCCACCTCCGGGGAGGAGACCCAGTACTTC. Protein sequence: CATSGEETQYF. Full variable domain (remainder filled in from reference TRBV2 and TRBJ2-5): EPEVTQTPSHQVTQMGQEVILRCVPISNHLYFYWYRQILGQKVEFLVSFYNNEISEKSEIFDDQFSVERPDGSNFTLKIRSTKLEDSAMYFCATSGEETQYFGPGTRLLVL.

This chain connects TRBV5-1 to TRBJ2-3, with D perhaps matching TRBD1 or TRBD2 (5 bases each). The V end lost 1 base, the J end lost 1 base, and 13 bases lay between the germline ends. Germline CDR1 and CDR2: SGHRS and YFSETQ. The CDR3 contains 16 residues. In nucleotides, the CDR3 is TGCGCCAGCAGCTTGACCCCAGGGACGGGCACAGATACGCAGTATTTT. Translating it yields CASSLTPGTGTDTQYF.

J is TRBJ2-5 and V is TRBV29-1; D may be TRBD1 (7 bases). Trimming shortened V by 4 bases and J by 5 bases, and 11 bases separated the two germline ends. Germline V gives CDR1 SQVTM, CDR2 ANQGSEA. The CDR3 covers 12 residues. The CDR3 here is CSVVSGGETQYF. Written as DNA, the CDR3 is TGCAGCGTTGTGTCAGGGGGGGAGACCCAGTACTTC. The whole variable domain, filled in from reference TRBV29-1 and TRBJ2-5, reads SAVISQKPSRDICQRGTSLTIQCQVDSQVTMMFWYRQQPGQSLTLIATANQGSEATYESGFVIDKFPISRPNLTFSTLTVSNMSPEDSSIYLCSVVSGGETQYFGPGTRLLVL.

The chain links TRBV11-2 to TRBJ1-6; D gene ambiguous. The CDR3 contains 15 residues. V was trimmed by 2 bases and J by 7 bases, leaving 12 bases between them. The germline gives CDR1 SGHAT, CDR2 FQNNGV. The CDR3 region is CASSLNSRSNSPLHF. DNA for the CDR3: TGTGCCAGCAGCTTAAACAGCAGATCCAATTCACCCCTCCACTTT.

The chain joins TRBV6-6 to TRBJ2-7; 7 bases line up with TRBD1. From germline, CDR1 is MNHNY and CDR2 SVGAGI (reference sequence). J lost 3 bases, V lost 6 bases, and 8 bases had no gene match. The CDR3 length is 14 residues. The CDR3, as DNA: TGTGCCAGCAGAGACAGGGATACCCTCTACGAGCAGTACTTC. As protein: CASRDRDTLYEQYF.

The V and J genes are TRBV6-5 and TRBJ1-1, with D unresolved. V was trimmed by 6 bases and J by 1 base, leaving 12 bases between them. Per the germline V gene, CDR1 is MNHEY and CDR2 is SVGAGI. The CDR3 is 14 residues long. The CDR3 DNA sequence: TGTGCCAGCAGCTCCGGTAGGGCGAACACTGAAGCTTTCTTT. Translated: CASSSGRANTEAFF.

The chain links TRBV2 to TRBJ1-5; D is unresolved. This CDR3 is 13 amino acids long. Germline CDR1 reads SNHLY; CDR2 reads FYNNEI. The V and J ends lost 4 bases and 6 bases respectively, with 10 bases between them. Here the CDR3 reads CASSATEGQPQHF. In nucleotides, the CDR3 is TGTGCCAGCAGTGCCACAGAAGGTCAGCCCCAGCATTTT.

DNA for the CDR3: TGTGCCTCCCGAGCAGGGGGCACAGATACGCAGTATTTT. It codes for CASRAGGTDTQYF. The chain has TRBV5-4 and TRBJ2-3, with D perhaps TRBD1 (6 bases). The CDR3 totals 13 residues. Germline V lookup: CDR1 SGHNT, CDR2 YYREEE (reference sequence). The V end lost 10 bases, the J end lost 1 base, and 13 bases lay between the germline ends.

V gene TRBV24-1 combines with J gene TRBJ2-1; D possibly corresponds to TRBD2 (5 bases). With 4 bases removed from V and 5 bases from J, the gap between germline ends came to 11 bases. CDR3 length equals 14 residues. CDR1 KGHDR and CDR2 SFDVKD come from the germline V gene. CDR3 sequence: CATSDWRQDNEQFF. CDR3 sequence (DNA): TGTGCCACCAGTGACTGGAGGCAGGACAATGAGCAGTTCTTC.

V is TRBV29-1 and J is TRBJ2-1, with 7 bases lining up with TRBD1. J was trimmed by 12 bases and V by 3 bases; bases with no gene match: 11. Germline assignment: CDR1 SQVTM and CDR2 ANQGSEA. The length of the CDR3 is 13 residues. CDR3 amino acids: CSVEGQPGDGQFF. CDR3 nucleotide sequence: TGCAGCGTTGAGGGACAGCCTGGGGATGGGCAGTTCTTC.

This clonotype was found once. The chain links TRBV3-1 to TRBJ2-1; no reliable D call. Germline CDR1 LGHDT, CDR2 YNNKEL (reference sequence). The CDR3 is 13 residues long. Trimming shortened V by 1 base and J by 10 bases, and 11 bases separated the two germline ends. CDR3 sequence reads: CASSQVPSPEQFF. CDR3 in DNA: TGTGCCAGCAGCCAAGTTCCTAGTCCCGAGCAGTTCTTC.

The chain employs TRBV5-1 and TRBJ2-7; possibly TRBD1 or TRBD2 for D (5 bases each). CDR1 SGHRS and CDR2 YFSETQ come from the germline V gene. The CDR3 consists of 14 residues. V lost 2 bases and J lost 1, with 10 bases in between. In DNA, the CDR3 is TGCGCCAGCAGCTTCCGGGACGGGTCCTACGAGCAGTACTTC. Its protein product is CASSFRDGSYEQYF.

The chain uses TRBV7-2 and TRBJ2-7, with D maybe TRBD2 (5 bases). The CDR3 is made up of 13 amino acids. V was trimmed by 5 bases and J by 0 bases, leaving 8 bases between them. The V gene's germline CDR1 is SGHTA and CDR2 FQGNSA. CDR3 sequence reads: CASSLGISYEQYF. The CDR3 DNA follows: TGTGCCAGCAGCCTCGGGATCTCCTACGAGCAGTACTTC.